The source of this T cell receptor (beta chain) is a study of siplizumab effects on memory and regulatory T cells (dated 2019 in TCRdb). With regard to the full study: The study examined how the anti-CD2 antibody siplizumab affects alloreactive T-cell subsets in allogeneic mixed lymphocyte reactions built from human PBMCs. The full study reports these points: Unstimulated naive T cells appeared to be more diverse than memory T cells, and naive cells seemed to make a substantial contribution to the alloresponse. Because sequences at frequencies below about 10^-5 were poorly captured, only a minor fraction of alloreactive clones could be mapped back to unstimulated subsets. The cumulative frequency of alloreactive sequences that could be traced back to unstimulated CD4+ memory T cells was significantly reduced by siplizumab. The suppressive function of proliferating Tregs from siplizumab cultures was not functionally confirmed. Of the alloreactive CD4+ clones that could be mapped, the Treg-derived share averaged almost 70% with siplizumab compared with around 27% in control reactions. Roughly 80-97% of proliferating CD4+ or CD8+ clones could not be assigned a naive or memory phenotype.

Additional sequencing covered unstimulated subsets from a few donor pairs, namely CD8+ effector memory, CD4+ naive, CD8+ TEMRA, CD4+ memory and CD8+ naive. Sorted unstimulated T cells and proliferating T cells recovered from mixed lymphocyte reactions underwent TCRbeta CDR3 sequencing. Fresh whole blood from fewer than 12 HLA-typed healthy donors was used to isolate PBMCs. Remarks on this clone: No antigen is known for it. There are no base qualities to consult, and no much larger clone falls within one base.

From cysteine to phenylalanine, the CDR3 is 15 amino acids long. The kept DNA is CDR3 alone, 45 bases in frame from the first base. Via the germline V gene, CDR1 is MNHEY and CDR2 SVGAGI. Trimming removed 6 bases from V and 0 bases from J; the gene matches leave 7 bases unexplained. The method was the immunoSEQ multiplex PCR assay. Approximately 93,000 TCR templates per sample were assayed by the deep sequencing platform. Genomic DNA extracted from sorted T cells was used for TCRbeta CDR3 sequencing. As for the authors' bioinformatics: The R programming language was used for clonal analysis of TCRbeta CDR3 data. Comparing unstimulated samples against CFSE-low samples taken after the reaction was how alloreactive CD4+ and CD8+ clones were defined. Regulatory or non-regulatory origin was assigned to alloreactive CD4+ clones by matching of sequences to sorted unstimulated Treg and non-Treg repertoires. The immuneACCESS repertoire file appears here via TCRdb, limited to in-frame rearrangements. These files lack a portion of the clones; in checked studies, under half of the deficit traces to unresolved V genes, and the cause of the others is not known. That table supplies the V and J calls and clone size; D and trimming were determined from the DNA. For this sample there are roughly 68,000 clones; around four fifths appear just once. Around 3.8% of the sample goes to the ten largest clones.

The TCR sequence derives from a human donor in good health. This chain is built from TRBV6-5 and TRBJ1-1, and TRBD1 aligns with 7 junction nucleotides. Sequenced material: memory CD4+ T cells sorted from blood. Read against the paper, the sample's cell subset or site label means: unstimulated CD4+ memory T cells. The DNA sequence follows: TGTGCCAGCAGCCGCCGACAGGGTATGAACACTGAAGCTTTCTTT. This sequence encodes CASSRRQGMNTEAFF.